The 8 T cell receptor beta chains in this list originate from one sample, sequenced in a study of blood T cell repertoires in COVID-19. Here immunoSEQ multiplex PCR was the method, and the copy in TCRdb shows in-frame clones only, minus some. The profile shows about 490,000 clones, 80% to 90% of them singletons. Sample: peripheral blood. The receptor source for this set is a human donor in a cohort sampled during active COVID-19.

The chain couples TRBV5-5 to TRBJ1-1; possibly TRBD1 for D (6 bases). CDR1 is SGHKS and CDR2 is YYEKEE in the germline V gene (reference sequence). V was clipped by 4 bases and J by 0 bases, with 10 bases between them. The CDR3 is made up of 14 amino acids. CDR3 bases: TGTGCCAGCAGCCCCGGGACACTGAACACTGAAGCTTTCTTT. Encoded protein: CASSPGTLNTEAFF. The variable domain in full, completed from reference TRBV5-5 and TRBJ1-1, reads DAGVTQSPTHLIKTRGQQVTLRCSPISGHKSVSWYQQVLGQGPQFIFQYYEKEERGRGNFPDRFSARQFPNYSSELNVNALLLGDSALYLCASSPGTLNTEAFFGQGTRLTVV.

The chain links TRBV7-2 to TRBJ2-3; TRBD1 might be the D (5 bases). The CDR3 runs to 19 residues. Germline V gene lookup returns CDR1 SGHTA and CDR2 FQGNSA. V lost 0 bases, J lost 2 bases, and 21 bases lay in between. The CDR3 protein is CASSLAPTWGKAITDTQYF. CDR3 in DNA: TGTGCCAGCAGCTTAGCCCCCACGTGGGGCAAGGCTATCACAGATACGCAGTATTTT.

The chain carries TRBV6-1 and TRBJ1-2, with unresolved D. This CDR3 spans 15 amino acids. V dropped 1 base and J dropped 4 bases, with 13 bases sitting between them. Germline V gene lookup returns CDR1 MNHNS and CDR2 SASEGT. The CDR3 reads CASSEVELPIYGYTF. In nucleotides, the CDR3 is TGTGCCAGCAGTGAAGTGGAGCTGCCGATCTATGGCTACACCTTC.

The V gene is TRBV10-3, the J gene TRBJ1-2; no definite D call. The V gene's germline CDR1 is ENHRY and CDR2 SYGVKD. The CDR3 runs 14 residues. V was clipped by 3 bases and J by 2 bases, with 10 bases between them. This chain's CDR3 is CAISDPSLNYGYTF. In nucleotides, the CDR3 is TGTGCCATCAGTGACCCGAGCCTAAACTATGGCTACACCTTC.

The CDR3 region has the DNA TGTGCCAGCAGCCAAGGAGCGGGAGTTGGCAATGAGCAGTTCTTC. It codes for CASSQGAGVGNEQFF. This rearrangement joins TRBV3-1 (or the pseudogene TRBV3-2) to TRBJ2-1; 8 nucleotides align to TRBD2. CDR3 size: 15 residues. Trimming at V came to 1 base and at J to 6 bases, leaving 5 bases not matched to a gene. CDR1 and CDR2 from the germline V gene are LGHDT and YNNKEL (reference sequence).

A word on this clone: Other DNA sequences of this sample code for an identical CDR3. The chain links TRBV12-3 or TRBV12-4 to TRBJ1-1; D remains unclear. Trimming stripped 1 base from V and 2 bases from J, with 5 bases between. CDR3 length: 13 amino acids. The CDR3 sequence: CASSLGQNTEAFF. The CDR3 bases are TGTGCCAGCAGTTTAGGACAAAACACTGAAGCTTTCTTT.

This clone came up a few times. This chain connects TRBV14 to TRBJ2-2, with 9 bases matching TRBD2. Germline V CDR1 and CDR2: SGHDN, FVKESK. This CDR3 region has 15 residues. With 2 bases clipped from V and 7 bases from J, the junction kept 5 bases outside the gene matches. The CDR3: CASSQRLAENGELFF. The CDR3 region has the DNA TGTGCCAGCAGCCAACGACTAGCGGAGAACGGGGAGCTGTTTTTT.

The chain recombines TRBV18 with TRBJ2-1; maybe TRBD2 (6 bases). CDR1 and CDR2 from the germline V gene are KGHSH and LQKENI. V lost 1 base to trimming and J lost 7 bases, with 17 bases between them. The CDR3 extends over 16 amino acids. The CDR3 DNA sequence: TGTGCCAGCTCACCACTGGAGGGTAGCTCAGAGAATGAGCAGTTCTTC. Residues: CASSPLEGSSENEQFF.